This T cell receptor beta chain was obtained from a study of blood T cell repertoires in COVID-19 (dated by TCRdb to the early 2020s). Regarding the complete study: Samples covering the acute and convalescent phases of COVID-19 were provided by collaborators in the United States, Italy and Spain. The prospective study material was composed of cDNA or gDNA derived from T cells, B-cell-depleted T cells, or PBMCs. Subjects who had been exposed to COVID-19, were actively infected with it, or had recovered from it provided the deeply sampled blood TCRbeta repertoires that made up the dataset. The repertoires were released in a freely available public database intended as a resource for research on the immune response to SARS-CoV-2. Samples came from the ongoing ImmuneRACE study (first 160 participants) plus 1,254 subjects from 6 global collaborators. A de-identified subject ID, COVID-19 status, age in years and sex were almost always included in the sample metadata. Where available, HLA class I and class II types were taken from metadata supplied by the sample provider and were not determined by assay-based typing.

With respect to this clone: Its antigen is not yet known. No much larger clonotype is one base removed from it; base qualities were not supplied.

TCRbeta CDR3 regions were amplified from genomic DNA using the immunoSEQ Assay, a bias-controlled multiplex PCR. On the authors' methods: The number of nucleated cells in each sample was estimated from the amplification of reference gene primers within the assay. To quantify the absolute abundance of each unique TCRbeta CDR3 rearrangement, sequence reads were collapsed and filtered. For each sample, productive Simpson clonality was calculated by taking the square root of Simpson's diversity index across productive rearrangements. TCRdb mirrors the immuneACCESS table, restricted to in-frame sequences. Some clones are absent from its copies; in checked studies, under half trace to an unresolved V gene, and the reason for the others is unknown. V, J and clone size reflect that table, while D and trimming were determined from the DNA. This sample holds 270,000 or so clones; 80% to 90% were observed only once. The ten largest account for 2.5% to 3% of the sample.

V is shortened by 1 base, J by 6 bases, and the region joining them spans 9 bases. CDR1 KGHDR and CDR2 SFDVKD are derived from the germline V gene. The CDR3 sequence holds 14 residues, the cysteine and phenylalanine included. Here the CDR3 DNA is all that survives: 42 bases in frame from base 1. Summary of the overall study and its limitations: The quantity of clinical and demographic metadata differed by source and by participant and was supplied without curation.

The collaborating institutions used their own protocols to collect whole blood in K2EDTA tubes. Collaborator samples were shipped for TCRbeta analysis as frozen whole blood, isolated PBMCs, or DNA extracted from either sample type. Rearrangement joined TRBV24-1 to TRBJ2-1, with the D gene too uncertain to name. The receptor's source is a young woman with active or convalescent COVID-19. The sequenced material came from peripheral blood. The CDR3 loop reads CATSDFSGSNEQFF. Read as DNA, the sequence is TGTGCCACCAGTGATTTTTCAGGAAGCAATGAGCAGTTCTTC.